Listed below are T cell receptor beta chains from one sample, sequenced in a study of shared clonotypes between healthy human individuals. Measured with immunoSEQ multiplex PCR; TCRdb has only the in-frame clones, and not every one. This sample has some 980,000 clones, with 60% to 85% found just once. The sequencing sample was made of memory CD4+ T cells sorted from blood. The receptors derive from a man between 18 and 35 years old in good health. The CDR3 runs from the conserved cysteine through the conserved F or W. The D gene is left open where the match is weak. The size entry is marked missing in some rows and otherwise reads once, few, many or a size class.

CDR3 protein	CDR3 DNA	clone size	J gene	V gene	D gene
CASSLGAGKQFF	TGTGCCAGCAGCTTAGGGGCGGGCAAGCAGTTCTTC	few	TRBJ2-1	TRBV11-3	NA
CASSYRTGFNTGELFF	TGTGCCAGCAGCTACCGGACAGGCTTTAACACCGGGGAGCTGTTTTTT	NA	TRBJ2-2	TRBV5-4	TRBD1
CASSPNLSNYGYTF	TGTGCCAGCTCACCGAACCTCTCTAACTATGGCTACACCTTC	once	TRBJ1-2	TRBV18	NA
CASSLGGGSNTGELFF	TGTGCCAGCAGCTTAGGAGGGGGCTCGAACACCGGGGAGCTGTTTTTT	NA	TRBJ2-2	TRBV7-6	TRBD1
CASRPGIINSPLHF	TGTGCCTCCAGGCCCGGGATAATTAATTCACCCCTCCACTTT	NA	TRBJ1-6	TRBV19	NA
CASSYGQGTDTQYF	TGTGCCAGCAGCTACGGACAGGGCACAGATACGCAGTATTTT	many	TRBJ2-3	TRBV5-5	TRBD1
CASSEAGRNTGELFF	TGTGCCAGCAGTGAAGCAGGCAGGAACACCGGGGAGCTGTTTTTT	NA	TRBJ2-2	TRBV2	NA
CASSRGQGNDEQFF	TGTGCTAGCAGCCGCGGACAGGGAAACGATGAGCAGTTCTTC	NA	TRBJ2-1	TRBV7-7	TRBD1
CASSSVGTVASPLHF	TGTGCCAGCAGTTCGGTAGGGACAGTAGCTTCACCCCTCCACTTT	NA	TRBJ1-6	TRBV6-5	TRBD1
CASSFRKGAPTDTQYF	TGTGCCAGCAGCTTCCGAAAGGGGGCGCCGACAGATACGCAGTATTTT	once	TRBJ2-3	TRBV5-4	TRBD1
CASSLRQDSDTQYF	TGCGCCAGCAGCTTGAGGCAGGACAGTGATACGCAGTATTTT	NA	TRBJ2-3	TRBV5-1	NA
CASSLVGAGPSQETQYF	TGTGCCAGCAGCTTAGTCGGGGCAGGACCCTCCCAAGAGACCCAGTACTTC	NA	TRBJ2-5	TRBV7-6	NA
CASSLAGAGPGHFNYGYTF	TGTGCCAGCAGCTTGGCCGGCGCGGGACCGGGACACTTTAACTATGGCTACACCTTC	NA	TRBJ1-2	TRBV5-6	NA
CASTSGSKPQHF	TGTGCCAGCACCTCAGGATCCAAGCCCCAGCATTTT	few	TRBJ1-5	TRBV28	NA
CASSYAATGANSPLHF	TGTGCCAGCAGTTACGCGGCGACAGGGGCAAATTCACCCCTCCACTTT	NA	TRBJ1-6	TRBV6-5	TRBD1
CASSLGGRNTGELFF	TGTGCCAGCAGCTTAGGGGGACGGAACACCGGGGAGCTGTTTTTT	NA	TRBJ2-2	TRBV11-2	NA
CASSQERRQVGGELFF	TGTGCCAGCAGCCAAGAACGGCGCCAGGTGGGCGGGGAGCTGTTTTTT	NA	TRBJ2-2	TRBV4-2	NA
CASSPRTGGMDTEAFF	TGTGCCAGCTCACCCCGGACAGGGGGGATGGACACTGAAGCTTTCTTT	once	TRBJ1-1	TRBV18	TRBD1
CASSEASRAYNEQFF	TGTGCCAGCAGTGAAGCTAGCCGGGCTTACAATGAGCAGTTCTTC	NA	TRBJ2-1	TRBV6-1	NA
CASSIEWSLLSNEKLFF	TGTGCCAGTAGTATAGAATGGAGCCTACTAAGTAATGAAAAACTGTTTTTT	NA	TRBJ1-4	TRBV19	NA
CASSSRTGNTEAFF	TGCGCCAGCAGCTCGCGGACGGGGAACACTGAAGCTTTCTTT	NA	TRBJ1-1	TRBV5-1	NA
CAWSIVGVNEKLFF	TGTGCCTGGAGTATTGTAGGGGTTAATGAAAAACTGTTTTTT	NA	TRBJ1-4	TRBV30	NA
CASTAGESSYEQYF	TGTGCCAGCACCGCGGGGGAATCCTCCTACGAGCAGTACTTC	NA	TRBJ2-7	TRBV7-9	TRBD2
CASSLAGSRVGTGELFF	TGTGCCAGCAGCTTGGCGGGATCCAGGGTGGGCACCGGGGAGCTGTTTTTT	NA	TRBJ2-2	TRBV5-6	NA
CASSSDTSNQPQHF	TGTGCCAGCAGCTCCGATACCTCCAATCAGCCCCAGCATTTT	NA	TRBJ1-5	TRBV7-8	NA
CASSVGQGGFNEQFF	TGTGCCAGCAGCGTGGGACAGGGTGGATTCAATGAGCAGTTCTTC	NA	TRBJ2-1	TRBV9	TRBD1
CASSDPAGGSTDTQYF	TGTGCCAGCAGTGATCCAGCGGGGGGCAGCACAGATACGCAGTATTTT	NA	TRBJ2-3	TRBV2	TRBD2
CASSRKGAGGASYEQYF	TGCGCCAGCAGCCGCAAAGGGGCAGGGGGGGCCTCCTACGAGCAGTACTTC	NA	TRBJ2-7	TRBV4-1	NA
CASSGPGLGTDTQYF	TGTGCCAGCAGCGGGCCGGGACTCGGCACAGATACGCAGTATTTT	NA	TRBJ2-3	TRBV9	NA
CASSRTTNYGYTF	TGCGCCAGCAGTAGGACAACCAACTATGGCTACACCTTC	many	TRBJ1-2	TRBV10-2	NA
CASSQTGSNYNEQFF	TGTGCCAGCAGCCAAACCGGGTCCAACTACAATGAGCAGTTCTTC	few	TRBJ2-1	TRBV11-2	NA
CAWSIPSAIDGEQYF	TGTGCCTGGAGCATACCCTCGGCGATTGACGGAGAGCAGTACTTC	NA	TRBJ2-7	TRBV30	NA
CASSPGRAEAFF	TGTGCCAGCTCACCAGGGCGAGCTGAAGCTTTCTTT	NA	TRBJ1-1	TRBV18	NA
CASSSSQTSGETQYF	TGTGCCAGCAGCTCGTCGCAGACCAGTGGGGAGACCCAGTACTTC	many	TRBJ2-5	TRBV5-4	NA
CASRIGETQYF	TGTGCCAGCAGAATCGGGGAGACCCAGTACTTC	NA	TRBJ2-5	TRBV6-5	NA
CASSDQGGATEAFF	TGTGCCAGCAGTGATCAGGGAGGTGCCACTGAAGCTTTCTTT	NA	TRBJ1-1	TRBV6-1	NA
CASSQAVLSGNTIYF	TGCGCCAGCAGCCAAGCAGTTCTCTCTGGAAACACCATATATTTT	NA	TRBJ1-3	TRBV4-3	NA
CASSAFSGNTIYF	TGTGCCAGCAGTGCTTTCTCTGGAAACACCATATATTTT	NA	TRBJ1-3	TRBV6-6	NA
CASSLVGSGEKLFF	TGTGCCAGCAGCTTAGTAGGGTCGGGGGAAAAACTGTTTTTT	NA	TRBJ1-4	TRBV7-2	NA
CASSSITYEQYF	TGTGCCAGCAGTTCCATTACCTACGAGCAGTACTTC	NA	TRBJ2-7	TRBV28	NA
CASSLTSSGEQFF	TGTGCCAGCAGCTTAACCTCGAGCGGTGAGCAGTTCTTC	NA	TRBJ2-1	TRBV7-2	NA
CASSFRAAGHETQYF	TGTGCCAGCAGCTTCAGGGCGGCTGGTCACGAGACCCAGTACTTC	NA	TRBJ2-5	TRBV5-4	NA